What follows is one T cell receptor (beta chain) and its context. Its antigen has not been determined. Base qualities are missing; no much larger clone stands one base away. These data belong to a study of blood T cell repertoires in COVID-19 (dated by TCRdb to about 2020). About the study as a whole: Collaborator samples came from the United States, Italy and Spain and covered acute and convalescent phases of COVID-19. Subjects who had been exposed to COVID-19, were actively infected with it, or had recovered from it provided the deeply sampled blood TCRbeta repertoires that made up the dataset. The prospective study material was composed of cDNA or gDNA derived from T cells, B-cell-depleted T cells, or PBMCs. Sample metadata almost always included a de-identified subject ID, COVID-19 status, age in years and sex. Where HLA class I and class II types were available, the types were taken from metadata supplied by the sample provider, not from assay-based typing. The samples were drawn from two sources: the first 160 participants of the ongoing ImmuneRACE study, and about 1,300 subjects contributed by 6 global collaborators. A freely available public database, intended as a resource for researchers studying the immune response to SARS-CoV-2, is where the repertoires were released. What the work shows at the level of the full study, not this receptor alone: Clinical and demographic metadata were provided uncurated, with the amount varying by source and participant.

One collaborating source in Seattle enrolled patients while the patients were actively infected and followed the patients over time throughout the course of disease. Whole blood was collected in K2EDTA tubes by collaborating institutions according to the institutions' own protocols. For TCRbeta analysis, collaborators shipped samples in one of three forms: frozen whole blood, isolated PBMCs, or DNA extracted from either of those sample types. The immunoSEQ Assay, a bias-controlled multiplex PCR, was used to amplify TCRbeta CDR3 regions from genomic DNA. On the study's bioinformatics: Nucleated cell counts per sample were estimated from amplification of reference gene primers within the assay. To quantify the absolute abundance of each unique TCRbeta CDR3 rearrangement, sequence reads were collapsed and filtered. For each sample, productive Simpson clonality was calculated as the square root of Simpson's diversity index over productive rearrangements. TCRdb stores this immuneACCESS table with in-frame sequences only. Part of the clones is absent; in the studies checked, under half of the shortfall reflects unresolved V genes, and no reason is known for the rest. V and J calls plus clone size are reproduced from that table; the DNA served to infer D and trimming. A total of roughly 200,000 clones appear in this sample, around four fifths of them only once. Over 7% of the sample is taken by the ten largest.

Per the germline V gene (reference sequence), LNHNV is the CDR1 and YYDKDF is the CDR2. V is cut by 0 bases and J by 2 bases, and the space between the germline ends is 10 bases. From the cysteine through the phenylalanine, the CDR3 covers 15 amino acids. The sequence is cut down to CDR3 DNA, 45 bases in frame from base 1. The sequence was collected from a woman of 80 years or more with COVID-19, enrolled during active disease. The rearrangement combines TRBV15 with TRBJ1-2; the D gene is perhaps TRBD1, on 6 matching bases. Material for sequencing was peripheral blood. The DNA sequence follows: TGTGCCACCAGCAGAGAGAGGGGGAAAAACTATGGCTACACCTTC. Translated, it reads CATSRERGKNYGYTF.